The TCR beta chain under discussion was sequenced for a study of cytomegalovirus exposure and HLA in healthy donors. General study results and limits: TRBV6-2, TRBV6-3 and other indistinguishable V segments were excluded. It was about 150 TCR beta chains that were listed as cytomegalovirus-associated. Reported performance of the classifier showed diagnosis of cytomegalovirus status with high specificity and sensitivity.

Germline V gives CDR1 SGDLS, CDR2 YYNGEE. The CDR3 spans 17 residues. Losses at the gene ends were 0 bases for V and 1 base for J; bases not matched to a gene: 7. Primers included in the PCR were 60 Vbeta and 13 Jbeta primers. Method: immunoSEQ multiplex PCR; TCRdb's copy keeps in-frame clones and lacks some. The sample totals under 200,000 clones; its top ten clones hold roughly 6.7%. Turning to this clone: Its antigen is not known.

The origin of this receptor is a man younger than 45 in good health and CMV-seronegative. What was sequenced was PBMCs. The rearrangement joins TRBV9 to TRBJ2-7; 10 positions agree with TRBD2. The CDR3 sequence: CASSVDPSGSMSYEQYF. The CDR3 region has the DNA TGTGCCAGCAGCGTAGACCCTAGCGGGAGCATGTCCTACGAGCAGTACTTC.